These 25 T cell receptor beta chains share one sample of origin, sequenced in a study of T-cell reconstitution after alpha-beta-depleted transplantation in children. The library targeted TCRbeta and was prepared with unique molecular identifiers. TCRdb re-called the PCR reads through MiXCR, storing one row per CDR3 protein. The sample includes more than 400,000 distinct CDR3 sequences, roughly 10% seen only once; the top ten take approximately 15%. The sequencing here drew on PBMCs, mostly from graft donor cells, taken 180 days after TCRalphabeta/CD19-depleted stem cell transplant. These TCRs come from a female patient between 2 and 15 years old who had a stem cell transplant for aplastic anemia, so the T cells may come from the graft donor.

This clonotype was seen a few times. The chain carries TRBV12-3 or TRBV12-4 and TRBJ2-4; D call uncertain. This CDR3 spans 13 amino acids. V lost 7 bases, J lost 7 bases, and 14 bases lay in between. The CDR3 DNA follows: TGTGCCAGCACCGCTAGGTTTACGAACATTCAGTACTTC. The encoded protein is CASTARFTNIQYF.

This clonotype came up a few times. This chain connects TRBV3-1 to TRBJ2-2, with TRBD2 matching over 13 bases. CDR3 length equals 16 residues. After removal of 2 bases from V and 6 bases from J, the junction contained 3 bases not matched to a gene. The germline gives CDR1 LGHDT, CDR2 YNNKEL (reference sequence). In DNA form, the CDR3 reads TGTGCCAGCAGCCAAATGACTAGCGGGAGGTCCGGGGAGCTGTTTTTT. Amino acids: CASSQMTSGRSGELFF.

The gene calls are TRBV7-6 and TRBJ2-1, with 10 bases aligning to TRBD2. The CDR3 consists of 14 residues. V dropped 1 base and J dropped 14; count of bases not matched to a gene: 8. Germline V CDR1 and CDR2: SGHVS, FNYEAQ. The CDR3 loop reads CASSLVASGGREFF. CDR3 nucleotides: TGTGCCAGCAGCTTAGTGGCTAGCGGGGGCAGGGAGTTCTTC.

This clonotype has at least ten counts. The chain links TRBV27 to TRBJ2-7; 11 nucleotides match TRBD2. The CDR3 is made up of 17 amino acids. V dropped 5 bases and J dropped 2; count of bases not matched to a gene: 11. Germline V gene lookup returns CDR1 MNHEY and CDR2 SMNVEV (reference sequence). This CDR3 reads CASSLARSGRAPYEQYF. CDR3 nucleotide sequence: TGTGCCAGCAGTCTCGCCCGTAGCGGGAGGGCCCCCTACGAGCAGTACTTC.

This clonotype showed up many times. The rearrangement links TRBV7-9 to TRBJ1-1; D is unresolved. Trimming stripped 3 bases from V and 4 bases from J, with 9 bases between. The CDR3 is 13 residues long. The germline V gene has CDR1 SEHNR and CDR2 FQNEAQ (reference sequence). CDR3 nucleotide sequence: TGTGCCAGCAGCTTCCGGGGTCTCACTGAAGCTTTCTTT. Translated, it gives CASSFRGLTEAFF. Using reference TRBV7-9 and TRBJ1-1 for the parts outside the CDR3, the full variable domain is DTGVSQNPRHKITKRGQNVTFRCDPISEHNRLYWYRQTLGQGPEFLTYFQNEAQLEKSRLLSDRFSAERPKGSFSTLEIQRTEQGDSAMYLCASSFRGLTEAFFGQGTRLTVV.

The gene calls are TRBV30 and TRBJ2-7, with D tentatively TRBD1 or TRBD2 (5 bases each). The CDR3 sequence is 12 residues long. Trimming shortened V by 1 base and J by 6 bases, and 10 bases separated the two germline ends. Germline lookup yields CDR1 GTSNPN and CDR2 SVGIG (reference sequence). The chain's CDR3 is CAWSETGLEQYV. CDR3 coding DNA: TGTGCCTGGAGTGAAACGGGGCTCGAGCAGTACGTC.

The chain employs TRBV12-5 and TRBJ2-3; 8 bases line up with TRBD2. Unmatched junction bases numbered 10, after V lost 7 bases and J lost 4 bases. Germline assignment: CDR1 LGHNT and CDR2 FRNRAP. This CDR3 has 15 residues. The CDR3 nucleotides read TGTGCTAGTGCCCTCGGGTTGCGGGAGGCAGATACGCAGTATTTT. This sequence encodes CASALGLREADTQYF. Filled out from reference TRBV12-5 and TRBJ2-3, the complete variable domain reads DARVTQTPRHKVTEMGQEVTMRCQPILGHNTVFWYRQTMMQGLELLAYFRNRAPLDDSGMPKDRFSAEMPDATLATLKIQPSEPRDSAVYFCASALGLREADTQYFGPGTRLTVL.

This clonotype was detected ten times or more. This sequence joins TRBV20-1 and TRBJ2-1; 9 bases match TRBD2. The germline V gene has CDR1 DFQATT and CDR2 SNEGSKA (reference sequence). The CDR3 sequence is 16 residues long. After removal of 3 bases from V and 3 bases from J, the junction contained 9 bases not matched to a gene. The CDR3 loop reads CSARALSGGLYNEQFF. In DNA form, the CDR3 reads TGCAGTGCTAGGGCCCTTAGCGGGGGCCTCTACAATGAGCAGTTCTTC.

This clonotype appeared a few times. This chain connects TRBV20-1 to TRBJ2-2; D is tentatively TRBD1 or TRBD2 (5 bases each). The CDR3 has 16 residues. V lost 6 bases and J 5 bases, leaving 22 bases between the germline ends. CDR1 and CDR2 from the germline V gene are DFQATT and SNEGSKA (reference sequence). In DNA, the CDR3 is TGCAGTGCCCTCAGGTTGGGGGACCCACAGACCGGGGAGCTGTTTTTT. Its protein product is CSALRLGDPQTGELFF.

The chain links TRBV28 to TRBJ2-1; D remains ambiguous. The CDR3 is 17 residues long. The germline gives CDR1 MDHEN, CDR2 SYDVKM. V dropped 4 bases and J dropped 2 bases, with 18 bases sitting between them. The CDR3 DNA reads TGTGCCAGCAGTTACCCACCCGACTTAGCTACCTACAATGAGCAGTTCTTC. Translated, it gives CASSYPPDLATYNEQFF.

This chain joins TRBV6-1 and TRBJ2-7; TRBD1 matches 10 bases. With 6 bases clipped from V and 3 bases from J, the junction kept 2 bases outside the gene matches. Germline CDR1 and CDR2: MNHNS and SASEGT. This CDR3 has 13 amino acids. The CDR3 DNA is TGTGCCAGCAGCTGGACAGGGGGCTACGAGCAGTACGTC. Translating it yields CASSWTGGYEQYV.

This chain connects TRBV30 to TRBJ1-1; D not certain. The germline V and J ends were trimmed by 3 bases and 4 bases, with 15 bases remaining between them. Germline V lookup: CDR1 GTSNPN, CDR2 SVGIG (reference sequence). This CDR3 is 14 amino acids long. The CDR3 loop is CAWSNGPLGTEAFF. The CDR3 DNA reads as TGTGCCTGGAGCAACGGGCCTTTGGGCACTGAAGCTTTCTTT.

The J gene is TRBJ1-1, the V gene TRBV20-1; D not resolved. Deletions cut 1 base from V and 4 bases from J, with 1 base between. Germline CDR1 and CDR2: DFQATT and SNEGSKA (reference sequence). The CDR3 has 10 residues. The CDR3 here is CSARATEAFF. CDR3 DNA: TGCAGTGCTAGAGCCACTGAAGCTTTCTTT.

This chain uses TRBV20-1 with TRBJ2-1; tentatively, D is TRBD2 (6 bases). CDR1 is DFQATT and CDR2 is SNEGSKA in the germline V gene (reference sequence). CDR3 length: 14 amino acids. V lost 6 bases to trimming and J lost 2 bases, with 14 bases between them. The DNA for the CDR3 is TGCAGTGCGGGGGACTCAGCCCCCTACAATGAGCAGTTCTTC. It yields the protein CSAGDSAPYNEQFF.

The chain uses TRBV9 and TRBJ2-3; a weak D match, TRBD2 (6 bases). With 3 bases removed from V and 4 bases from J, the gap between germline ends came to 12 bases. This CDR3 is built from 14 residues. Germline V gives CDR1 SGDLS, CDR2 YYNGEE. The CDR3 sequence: CASSEEGTSDTQYF. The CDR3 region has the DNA TGTGCCAGCAGCGAGGAGGGGACCTCAGATACGCAGTATTTT.

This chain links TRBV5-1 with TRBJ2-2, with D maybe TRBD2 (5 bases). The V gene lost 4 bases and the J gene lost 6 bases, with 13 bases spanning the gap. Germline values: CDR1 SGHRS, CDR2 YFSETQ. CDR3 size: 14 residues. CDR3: CASSQSWEPGELFF. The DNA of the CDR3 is TGCGCCAGCAGCCAGAGCTGGGAGCCCGGGGAGCTGTTTTTT.

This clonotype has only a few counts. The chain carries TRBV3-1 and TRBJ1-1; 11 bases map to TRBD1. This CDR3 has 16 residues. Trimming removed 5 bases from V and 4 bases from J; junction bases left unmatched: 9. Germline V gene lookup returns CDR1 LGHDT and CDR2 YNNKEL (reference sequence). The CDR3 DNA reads TGTGCCAGCAGCACCCAGGACAGGGGGCAGGTCACTGAAGCTTTCTTT. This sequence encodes CASSTQDRGQVTEAFF.

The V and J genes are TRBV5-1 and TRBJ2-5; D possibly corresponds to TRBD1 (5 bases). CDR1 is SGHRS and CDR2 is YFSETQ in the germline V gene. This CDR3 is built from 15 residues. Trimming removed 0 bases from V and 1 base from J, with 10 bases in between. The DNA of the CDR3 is TGCGCCAGCAGCTTGGCCCGACAGTTCCAAGAGACCCAGTACTTC. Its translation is CASSLARQFQETQYF.

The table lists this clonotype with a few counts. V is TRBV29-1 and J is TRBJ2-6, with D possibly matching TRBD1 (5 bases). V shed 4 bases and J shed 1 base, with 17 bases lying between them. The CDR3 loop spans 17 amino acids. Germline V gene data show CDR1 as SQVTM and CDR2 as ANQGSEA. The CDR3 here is CSVAGPLGLSGANVLTF. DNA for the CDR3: TGCAGCGTTGCAGGGCCCCTGGGTCTGTCTGGGGCCAACGTCCTGACTTTC.

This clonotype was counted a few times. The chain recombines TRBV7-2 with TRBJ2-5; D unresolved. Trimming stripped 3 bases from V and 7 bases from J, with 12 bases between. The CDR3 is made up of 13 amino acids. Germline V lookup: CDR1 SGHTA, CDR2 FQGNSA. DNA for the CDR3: TGTGCCAGCAGCTTCCGAGTCGTTAGGACCCAGTACTTC. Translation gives CASSFRVVRTQYF.

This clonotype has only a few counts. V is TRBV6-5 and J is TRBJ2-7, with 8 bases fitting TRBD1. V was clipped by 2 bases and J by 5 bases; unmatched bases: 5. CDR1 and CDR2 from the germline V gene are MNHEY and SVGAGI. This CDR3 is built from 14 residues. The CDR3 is CASSYGTGSHEQYF. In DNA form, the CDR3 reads TGTGCCAGCAGTTACGGGACAGGTTCCCACGAGCAGTACTTC.

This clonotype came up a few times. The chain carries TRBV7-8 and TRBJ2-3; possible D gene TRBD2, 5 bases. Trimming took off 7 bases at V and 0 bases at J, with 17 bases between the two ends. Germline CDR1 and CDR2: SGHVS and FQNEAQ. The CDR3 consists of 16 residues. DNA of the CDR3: TGTGCCAGCACCTCCCCTCGTCGGGATAGCACAGATACGCAGTATTTT. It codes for CASTSPRRDSTDTQYF. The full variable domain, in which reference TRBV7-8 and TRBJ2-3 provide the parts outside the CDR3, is GAGVSQSPRYKVAKRGQDVALRCDPISGHVSLFWYQQALGQGPEFLTYFQNEAQLDKSGLPSDRFFAERPEGSVSTLKIQRTQQEDSAVYLCASTSPRRDSTDTQYFGPGTRLTVL.

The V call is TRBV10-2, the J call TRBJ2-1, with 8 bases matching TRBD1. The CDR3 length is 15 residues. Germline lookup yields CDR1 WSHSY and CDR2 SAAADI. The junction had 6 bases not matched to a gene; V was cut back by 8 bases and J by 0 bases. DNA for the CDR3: TGCGCCAGCTTCGACAGGGGCCCCTCCTACAATGAGCAGTTCTTC. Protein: CASFDRGPSYNEQFF.

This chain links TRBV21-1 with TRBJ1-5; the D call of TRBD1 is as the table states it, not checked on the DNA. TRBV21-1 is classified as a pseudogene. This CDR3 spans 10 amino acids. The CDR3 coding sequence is TGTGCCACCCCCCCCCAGCCCCAGCATTTT. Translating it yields CATPPQPQHF.

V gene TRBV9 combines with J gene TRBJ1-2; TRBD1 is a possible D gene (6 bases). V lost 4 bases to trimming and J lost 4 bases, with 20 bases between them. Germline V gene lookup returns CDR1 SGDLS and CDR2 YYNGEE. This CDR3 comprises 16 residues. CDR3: CASSPAGHPKAYGYTF. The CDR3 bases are TGTGCCAGCAGCCCAGCGGGACATCCCAAGGCCTATGGCTACACCTTC.